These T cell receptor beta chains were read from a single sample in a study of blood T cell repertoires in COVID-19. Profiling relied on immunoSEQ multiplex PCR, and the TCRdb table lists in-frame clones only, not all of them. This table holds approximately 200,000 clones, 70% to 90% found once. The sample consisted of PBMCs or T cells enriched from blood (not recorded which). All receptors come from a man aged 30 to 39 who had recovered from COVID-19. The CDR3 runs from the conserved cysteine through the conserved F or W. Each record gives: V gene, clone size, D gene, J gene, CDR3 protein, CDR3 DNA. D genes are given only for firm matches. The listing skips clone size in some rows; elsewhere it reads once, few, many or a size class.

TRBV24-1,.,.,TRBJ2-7,CATPGISYEQYF,TGTGCCACCCCCGGGATTTCCTACGAGCAGTACTTC
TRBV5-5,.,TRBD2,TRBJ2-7,CASSLSASGVRGPVYF,TGTGCCAGCAGCTTATCGGCTAGCGGGGTGCGCGGTCCTGTGTACTTC
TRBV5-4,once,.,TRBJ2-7,CASSPTGAAGRQYF,TGTGCCAGCAGCCCTACAGGGGCTGCGGGGAGGCAGTACTTC
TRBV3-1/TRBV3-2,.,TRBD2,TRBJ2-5,CASSQFSGGGQETQYF,TGTGCCAGCAGCCAATTTAGCGGGGGGGGTCAAGAGACCCAGTACTTC
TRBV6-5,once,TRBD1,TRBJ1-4,CASTGQLNEKLFF,TGTGCCAGCACGGGACAGCTTAATGAAAAACTGTTTTTT
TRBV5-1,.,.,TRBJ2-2,CASSLDGASGELFF,TGCGCCAGCAGCTTGGACGGAGCCTCCGGGGAGCTGTTTTTT
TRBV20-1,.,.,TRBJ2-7,CSAADSYEQYF,TGCAGTGCAGCTGACAGCTACGAGCAGTACTTC
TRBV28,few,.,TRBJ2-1,CASSPKALYNEQFF,TGTGCCAGCAGCCCCAAAGCCCTATACAATGAGCAGTTCTTC
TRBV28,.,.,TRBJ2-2,CASRQVTTGELFF,TGTGCCAGTAGGCAGGTTACCACCGGGGAGCTGTTTTTT
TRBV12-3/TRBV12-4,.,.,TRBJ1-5,CASSEQENQPQHF,TGTGCCAGCAGTGAACAGGAGAATCAGCCCCAGCATTTT
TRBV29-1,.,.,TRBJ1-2,CSAQVSSGGYGYTF,TGCAGCGCCCAAGTGTCCTCCGGGGGGTATGGCTACACCTTC
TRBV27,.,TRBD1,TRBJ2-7,CASRRTGPYEQYF,TGTGCCAGCAGGAGGACAGGCCCCTACGAGCAGTACTTC
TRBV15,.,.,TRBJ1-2,CATSRDDRWALTGYTF,TGTGCCACCAGCAGAGATGACCGGTGGGCCCTTACGGGCTACACCTTC
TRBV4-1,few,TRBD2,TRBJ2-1,CASSQGLAGYNEQFF,TGCGCCAGCAGCCAAGGACTAGCGGGTTACAATGAGCAGTTCTTC
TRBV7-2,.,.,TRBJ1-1,CASGLEFTEAFF,TGTGCCAGCGGCCTGGAGTTCACTGAAGCTTTCTTT
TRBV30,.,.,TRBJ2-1,CAWSAGYNEQFF,TGTGCCTGGAGTGCGGGCTACAATGAGCAGTTCTTC
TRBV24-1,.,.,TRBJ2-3,CATSDRLTDTQYF,TGTGCCACCAGTGATAGACTAACAGATACGCAGTATTTT